This is a list of T cell receptor beta chains from one sample in a study of CD8 T cells in cerebrospinal fluid in Alzheimer's disease. TCRdb re-called the 10x single-cell sequencing reads and shows each CDR3 protein once, DNA omitted. In total, the table holds around 530 distinct CDR3 sequences. Sequenced input: cerebrospinal fluid. All receptors come from a human donor with Parkinson's disease. CDR3s include the opening cysteine and the closing phenylalanine or tryptophan. Clone size is shown for a subset of rows, as once, few, many or a class of expanded clone.

j_call: TRBJ2-7
clone_size: medium-sized
v_call: TRBV6-2/TRBV6-3
cdr3_aa: CASSPLAESSYEQYF

j_call: TRBJ1-2
clone_size: large
v_call: TRBV9
cdr3_aa: CASSAAGTGGPRGYTF

j_call: TRBJ2-3
clone_size: large
v_call: TRBV5-1
cdr3_aa: CASSLNGGGTDTQYF

j_call: TRBJ1-2
clone_size: large
v_call: TRBV5-4
cdr3_aa: CASTKSMGTGYGYTF

j_call: TRBJ1-2
clone_size: large
v_call: TRBV18
cdr3_aa: CASSQGVDYGYTF

j_call: TRBJ1-5
clone_size: large
v_call: TRBV28
cdr3_aa: CASSFYGRQARDSNQPQHF

j_call: TRBJ2-7
clone_size: large
v_call: TRBV28
cdr3_aa: CASSLLGQSSYEQYF

j_call: TRBJ2-3
clone_size: .
v_call: TRBV4-3
cdr3_aa: CASSQGHQSGGVVSTDTQYF

j_call: TRBJ2-1
clone_size: large
v_call: TRBV5-5
cdr3_aa: CASSFVPGTGANNEQFF

j_call: TRBJ2-2
clone_size: large
v_call: TRBV5-1
cdr3_aa: CASSGTGVDGELFF

j_call: TRBJ2-7
clone_size: medium-sized
v_call: TRBV6-1
cdr3_aa: CASSEATDSSYEQYF

j_call: TRBJ2-7
clone_size: large
v_call: TRBV4-3
cdr3_aa: CASSQRGRTDSSYEQYF

j_call: TRBJ2-4
clone_size: .
v_call: TRBV12-3/TRBV12-4
cdr3_aa: CASRPPRRNLAKNIQYF

j_call: TRBJ1-2
clone_size: large
v_call: TRBV20-1
cdr3_aa: CSARPGQGNYGYTF

j_call: TRBJ2-3
clone_size: medium-sized
v_call: TRBV6-2/TRBV6-3
cdr3_aa: CASSEGTEGDTQYF

j_call: TRBJ2-1
clone_size: large
v_call: TRBV10-2
cdr3_aa: CASSESGGYNEQFF

j_call: TRBJ2-5
clone_size: medium-sized
v_call: TRBV5-1
cdr3_aa: CASSLEPGGETQYF

j_call: TRBJ2-6
clone_size: large
v_call: TRBV20-1
cdr3_aa: CSAPRGGSGANVLTF

j_call: TRBJ2-7
clone_size: large
v_call: TRBV4-3
cdr3_aa: CASSLVLAGAYEQYF

j_call: TRBJ2-3
clone_size: medium-sized
v_call: TRBV6-4
cdr3_aa: CASSASGSSGLGTDTQYF

j_call: TRBJ1-1
clone_size: .
v_call: TRBV5-1
cdr3_aa: CASSTGLMNTEAFF

j_call: TRBJ2-1
clone_size: large
v_call: TRBV4-3
cdr3_aa: CASSQDWPGQGYEQFF

j_call: TRBJ2-5
clone_size: medium-sized
v_call: TRBV11-1
cdr3_aa: CASSLEPTALLGTQYF

j_call: TRBJ2-7
clone_size: large
v_call: TRBV11-2
cdr3_aa: CASSLSEGTEQYF

j_call: TRBJ2-7
clone_size: large
v_call: TRBV5-1
cdr3_aa: CASSLQGNEQYF

j_call: TRBJ1-4
clone_size: large
v_call: TRBV7-2
cdr3_aa: CASSIPGQGEKTANEKLFF

j_call: TRBJ2-7
clone_size: medium-sized
v_call: TRBV3-1
cdr3_aa: CASSQGSGPRGEQYF

j_call: TRBJ2-2
clone_size: large
v_call: TRBV4-2
cdr3_aa: CASSPGTGDTGELFF

j_call: TRBJ2-7
clone_size: large
v_call: TRBV27
cdr3_aa: CASSPLTGGIGYEQYF

j_call: TRBJ2-7
clone_size: large
v_call: TRBV7-8
cdr3_aa: CASSPGTSSTYEQYF

j_call: TRBJ1-2
clone_size: large
v_call: TRBV7-3
cdr3_aa: CASSLNPVSGYTF

j_call: TRBJ2-3
clone_size: medium-sized
v_call: TRBV20-1
cdr3_aa: CSATPPSGSQGVTDTQYF

j_call: TRBJ2-3
clone_size: medium-sized
v_call: TRBV5-4
cdr3_aa: CASSFGTSGGATDTQYF

j_call: TRBJ1-2
clone_size: medium-sized
v_call: TRBV27
cdr3_aa: CATSGPGGDYTF

j_call: TRBJ2-7
clone_size: large
v_call: TRBV7-3
cdr3_aa: CASSLEAWDRGLYEQYF

j_call: TRBJ2-4
clone_size: large
v_call: TRBV24-1
cdr3_aa: CATSESGENIQYF

j_call: TRBJ2-3
clone_size: large
v_call: TRBV12-3/TRBV12-4
cdr3_aa: CASRRTYTDTQYF

j_call: TRBJ1-5
clone_size: large
v_call: TRBV6-5
cdr3_aa: CASRRTGQGLEPQHF

j_call: TRBJ2-7
clone_size: medium-sized
v_call: TRBV4-3
cdr3_aa: CASSQERTGGREQYF

j_call: TRBJ2-1
clone_size: medium-sized
v_call: TRBV19
cdr3_aa: CASSRTSGAYNEQFF

j_call: TRBJ2-7
clone_size: large
v_call: TRBV10-3
cdr3_aa: CAISEGRDPSYEQYF

j_call: TRBJ2-7
clone_size: medium-sized
v_call: TRBV6-2/TRBV6-3
cdr3_aa: CASSYAGTGAYEQYF

j_call: TRBJ2-5
clone_size: medium-sized
v_call: TRBV9
cdr3_aa: CASSVDSRGGRETQYF

j_call: TRBJ2-7
clone_size: medium-sized
v_call: TRBV19
cdr3_aa: CASSLGDVYEQYF

j_call: TRBJ2-1
clone_size: .
v_call: TRBV18
cdr3_aa: CASSPTSGGDNEQFF

j_call: TRBJ1-3
clone_size: medium-sized
v_call: TRBV6-1
cdr3_aa: CASSELGGGWSGNTIYF

j_call: TRBJ2-2
clone_size: medium-sized
v_call: TRBV25-1
cdr3_aa: CASSAQVNTGELFF

j_call: TRBJ2-5
clone_size: medium-sized
v_call: TRBV7-2
cdr3_aa: CASSRGAGGPRETQYF

j_call: TRBJ1-4
clone_size: large
v_call: TRBV5-1
cdr3_aa: CASSLGQLNEKLFF

j_call: TRBJ2-7
clone_size: large
v_call: TRBV9
cdr3_aa: CASSVGSGSYEQYF

j_call: TRBJ2-3
clone_size: large
v_call: TRBV18
cdr3_aa: CASSLTGPDTQYF

j_call: TRBJ1-6
clone_size: large
v_call: TRBV9
cdr3_aa: CASSVAMYSPLHF

j_call: TRBJ1-4
clone_size: medium-sized
v_call: TRBV9
cdr3_aa: CASSAGSGTGGTNEKLFF

j_call: TRBJ2-7
clone_size: medium-sized
v_call: TRBV5-1
cdr3_aa: CASSPQEGGYEQYF

j_call: TRBJ2-5
clone_size: large
v_call: TRBV14
cdr3_aa: CASSQPGTVGQTQYF

j_call: TRBJ2-3
clone_size: medium-sized
v_call: TRBV6-2/TRBV6-3
cdr3_aa: CASGPRRDTQYF